A single sample is the source of the 25 T cell receptor beta chains below, sequenced in a study of OX40 agonist ivuxolimab in advanced cancers. Sequencing was performed with immunoSEQ multiplex PCR; in TCRdb, only in-frame clones are kept and a portion is missing. The repertoire holds around 60,000 clones, with over 90% as singletons. This specimen consisted of CD4+ or CD8+ T cells sorted from blood, obtained in a trial of the OX40 agonist ivuxolimab. The origin of the receptors is an adult with an advanced solid tumor such as melanoma, head and neck, liver or kidney cancer.

A few counts support this clone. The CDR3 region is CASSQTGYNEQFF. CDR3 sequence (DNA): TGCGCCAGCAGCCAGACAGGCTACAATGAGCAGTTCTTC. The chain joins TRBV4-3 to TRBJ2-1; possibly TRBD1 for D (6 bases). The ends were cut back, 3 bases at V and 3 bases at J, with 6 bases in the middle. This CDR3 has 13 residues. In germline, CDR1 is LGHNA, CDR2 YSLEER.

The gene calls are TRBV5-1 and TRBJ2-4, with 9 bases fitting TRBD1. In germline, CDR1 is SGHRS, CDR2 YFSETQ. V dropped 0 bases and J dropped 2; count of bases not matched to a gene: 12. The CDR3 runs to 19 residues. CDR3 in amino acids: CASSLEGQDRGLSKNIQYF. CDR3 sequence (DNA): TGCGCCAGCAGCTTGGAAGGACAGGACAGGGGACTCTCCAAAAACATTCAGTACTTC.

The chain couples TRBV7-2 to TRBJ2-6; 8 bases line up with TRBD1. Trimming cost V 8 bases and J 2 bases; bases outside gene matches: 5. The CDR3 spans 15 residues. Germline CDR1 is SGHTA and CDR2 is FQGNSA. The CDR3 reads CASVLTGAGANVLTF. The CDR3 DNA is TGTGCCAGCGTATTGACAGGGGCTGGGGCCAACGTCCTGACTTTC.

V is TRBV27 and J is TRBJ2-3; 12 positions agree with TRBD2. V was clipped by 8 bases and J by 5 bases; unmatched bases: 11. Germline CDR1 MNHEY, CDR2 SMNVEV (reference sequence). The CDR3 is 16 residues long. In DNA, the CDR3 is TGTGCCAGCCCTCGGGGACTAGCGGGCGGACGAGATACGCAGTATTTT. Translation: CASPRGLAGGRDTQYF.

This clone was observed a handful of times. This rearrangement joins TRBV5-1 to TRBJ1-1; 10 bases are shared with TRBD1. V trimming: 0 bases; J trimming: 4 bases; junction bases outside the gene matches: 3. The CDR3 length is 15 residues. Germline values: CDR1 SGHRS, CDR2 YFSETQ. The CDR3 protein is CASSLGQGAPTEAFF. CDR3 DNA: TGCGCCAGCAGCTTGGGACAGGGGGCGCCCACTGAAGCTTTCTTT.

J is TRBJ2-7 and V is TRBV5-4; TRBD2 is a possible D gene (6 bases). The V gene lost 2 bases and the J gene lost 3 bases, with 12 bases spanning the gap. The CDR3 spans 14 residues. CDR1 and CDR2 (germline): SGHNT, YYREEE (reference sequence). The CDR3 nucleotides are TGTGCCAGCAGCTTTCACTACGGGAGCTACGAGCAGTACTTC. It translates to CASSFHYGSYEQYF.

This chain joins TRBV7-3 and TRBJ2-5, with D possibly being TRBD1 (5 bases). Germline V gene data show CDR1 as SGHTA and CDR2 as FQGTGA. The CDR3 runs to 14 residues. The ends were cut back, 0 bases at V and 5 bases at J, with 10 bases in the middle. This chain's CDR3 is CASSLTGAGETQYF. The CDR3 nucleotides are TGTGCCAGCAGCTTAACAGGGGCCGGGGAGACCCAGTACTTC.

The chain carries TRBV6-5 and TRBJ2-5; D possibly corresponds to TRBD2 (6 bases). Matching the DNA end better, TRBJ2-7 makes the J call doubtful. The CDR3 covers 13 residues. Germline assignment: CDR1 MNHEY and CDR2 SVGAGI. CDR3 protein: CASVADTSYEQYF. The CDR3 region has the DNA TGTGCCAGCGTAGCGGACACGTCCTACGAGCAGTACTTC.

V usage is TRBV5-1 and J usage is TRBJ2-7; D not resolved. Trimming took off 4 bases at V and 3 bases at J, with 11 bases between the two ends. CDR1 and CDR2 (germline): SGHRS, YFSETQ. The CDR3 sequence is 13 residues long. The CDR3 DNA reads TGCGCCAGCAGCCCACCCGCTTACTACGAGCAGTACTTC. It specifies CASSPPAYYEQYF.

This chain joins TRBV18 and TRBJ1-1; D not resolved. The CDR3 contains 15 residues. The V end was cut by 3 bases, the J end by 1 base, with 12 bases between. The germline V gene has CDR1 KGHSH and CDR2 LQKENI. In DNA, the CDR3 is TGTGCCAGCTCACCGACCAGACACCCGAACACTGAAGCTTTCTTT. Translating it yields CASSPTRHPNTEAFF.

V is TRBV11-2 and J is TRBJ2-3; D not resolved. There are 15 residues in the CDR3. Germline loops: CDR1 SGHAT, CDR2 FQNNGV. Trimming left V 0 bases short and J 0 bases short, with 7 bases between. CDR3 bases: TGTGCCAGCAGCTTAGAGGGATTCAGCACAGATACGCAGTATTTT. Its protein is CASSLEGFSTDTQYF. The variable domain in full, completed from reference TRBV11-2 and TRBJ2-3, reads EAGVAQSPRYKIIEKRQSVAFWCNPISGHATLYWYQQILGQGPKLLIQFQNNGVVDDSQLPKDRFSAERLKGVDSTLKIQPAKLEDSAVYLCASSLEGFSTDTQYFGPGTRLTVL.

The rearrangement links TRBV28 to TRBJ1-2; TRBD1 is a possible D gene (5 bases). Trimming took 8 bases from V and 4 from J, leaving 14 bases between them. Germline-derived CDR1 and CDR2 are MDHEN and SYDVKM. There are 13 residues in the CDR3. CDR3 amino acids: CASAQGLGYGYTF. The DNA for the CDR3 is TGTGCCAGCGCCCAGGGCCTAGGCTATGGCTACACCTTC.

The chain is built from TRBV7-3 and TRBJ2-1, with 10 bases identical to TRBD2. From germline, CDR1 is SGHTA and CDR2 FQGTGA. Trimming took 4 bases from V and 8 from J; bases not matched to a gene: 8. The CDR3 contains 15 residues. DNA of the CDR3: TGTGCCAGCAGCTCTAAACTAGCGGGATACTATGAGCAGTTCTTC. Translated, it gives CASSSKLAGYYEQFF.

The chain combines TRBV11-3 with TRBJ2-7; perhaps TRBD2 as D (6 bases). The CDR3 is 15 amino acids. Germline loops: CDR1 SGHNT, CDR2 YENEEA. Trimming shortened V by 5 bases and J by 4 bases, and 18 bases separated the two germline ends. This CDR3 reads CASSPPPAGAYEQYF. The CDR3 DNA reads TGTGCCAGCAGCCCCCCCCCAGCGGGTGCTTACGAGCAGTACTTC.

In this sample, this clone turned up once. J is TRBJ2-3 and V is TRBV7-2, with D tentatively TRBD1 or TRBD2 (6 bases each). This CDR3 has 15 residues. CDR1 is SGHTA, CDR2 FQGNSA, per germline. The ends were cut back, 5 bases at V and 6 bases at J, with 18 bases in the middle. DNA for the CDR3: TGTGCCAGCAGCGTAGGGGGGCGTGAAACGGATACGCAGTATTTT. Translating it yields CASSVGGRETDTQYF.

The V and J genes are TRBV6-5 and TRBJ1-2; D is uncertain. The CDR3 loop spans 12 amino acids. V was cut by 6 bases and J by 6 bases, with 11 bases left in between. CDR1 is MNHEY, CDR2 SVGAGI, per germline. The CDR3 loop is CASSSNWDGYTF. For the CDR3, the DNA is TGTGCCAGCAGCTCTAATTGGGATGGCTACACCTTC.

The chain joins TRBV6-5 to TRBJ2-4; no reliable D call. CDR3 length: 14 amino acids. V lost 6 bases and J 0 bases, leaving 9 bases between the germline ends. Per germline, CDR1 MNHEY and CDR2 SVGAGI. This chain's CDR3 is CASSPGLAKNIQYF. DNA of the CDR3: TGTGCCAGCAGCCCCGGCCTAGCCAAAAACATTCAGTACTTC.

This clone has a handful of counts. This rearrangement joins TRBV4-1 to TRBJ1-1; 10 bases match TRBD1. With V trimmed by 4 bases and J by 3 bases, 5 bases remained unmatched. CDR1 and CDR2 from the germline V gene are MGHRA and YSYEKL. The CDR3 is 15 residues long. The CDR3 protein is CASSRGQGRDTEAFF. The CDR3 bases are TGCGCCAGCAGCCGGGGACAGGGGAGGGACACTGAAGCTTTCTTT.

A note on this clone: The sample holds other DNA sequences that translate to the same CDR3. J is TRBJ2-3 and V is TRBV6-4, with TRBD2 matching 12 bases. With V trimmed by 2 bases and J by 3 bases, 0 bases remained unmatched. The CDR3 has 15 residues. Germline CDR1 MRHNA, CDR2 SNTAGT. CDR3 amino acids: CASSDGTSGTDTQYF. The CDR3 DNA reads TGTGCCAGCAGTGACGGGACTAGCGGGACAGATACGCAGTATTTT.

This clone appeared once. The chain links TRBV9 to TRBJ2-2; TRBD2 is a possible D gene (5 bases). CDR3 length: 15 residues. Trimming left V 0 bases short and J 7 bases short, with 13 bases between. Germline V gene data show CDR1 as SGDLS and CDR2 as YYNGEE. This chain's CDR3 is CASSVDGSVYGELFF. The DNA of the CDR3 is TGTGCCAGCAGCGTAGACGGTAGCGTCTACGGGGAGCTGTTTTTT.

The chain combines TRBV9 with TRBJ1-2, with 7 nucleotides matching TRBD1. The CDR3 sequence is 13 residues long. Germline loops: CDR1 SGDLS, CDR2 YYNGEE. The trim removed 5 bases at V and 7 bases at J, leaving 8 bases unmatched. DNA for the CDR3: TGTGCCAGCAGTGAAACAGGGGAAGTTGGCTACACCTTC. Translating gives CASSETGEVGYTF.

About this clone: Other DNA sequences in this sample translate to the same CDR3. The rearrangement links TRBV27 to TRBJ2-7; TRBD2 might be the D (5 bases). The CDR3 has 13 residues. CDR1 MNHEY and CDR2 SMNVEV come from the germline V gene (reference sequence). V lost 2 bases and J lost 4, with 9 bases in between. CDR3 DNA sequence: TGTGCCAGCAGTTTACGTGGGAGTTACGAGCAGTACTTC. As protein: CASSLRGSYEQYF.

This chain links TRBV9 with TRBJ1-1; D gene unclear. The germline CDR1 and CDR2 sequences are SGDLS and YYNGEE. The CDR3 extends over 14 amino acids. Deletions cut 0 bases from V and 1 base from J, with 7 bases between. Here the CDR3 reads CASSVGRGNTEAFF. The CDR3 nucleotides are TGTGCCAGCAGCGTAGGAAGAGGGAACACTGAAGCTTTCTTT.

The chain carries TRBV9 and TRBJ2-1; possibly TRBD2 for D (6 bases). The V gene lost 6 bases and the J gene lost 6 bases, with 13 bases spanning the gap. The CDR3 is 13 amino acids. In germline, CDR1 is SGDLS, CDR2 YYNGEE. CDR3 protein: CASNLGTLNEQFF. CDR3 bases: TGTGCCAGCAACCTTGGGACTCTCAATGAGCAGTTCTTC.

V and J are TRBV2 and TRBJ1-1, with D unclear. V shed 2 bases and J shed 2 bases, with 12 bases lying between them. Looked up from germline, CDR1 is SNHLY and CDR2 is FYNNEI. CDR3 size: 15 residues. The CDR3 protein is CASSESFASNTEAFF. CDR3 nucleotides: TGTGCCAGCAGTGAAAGTTTTGCGAGTAACACTGAAGCTTTCTTT.